Listed below are T cell receptor beta chains from one sample, sequenced in a study of blood T cell repertoires in COVID-19. The repertoire was sequenced with immunoSEQ multiplex PCR; TCRdb's copy has only in-frame clones and lacks some. The table shows fewer than 450,000 clones, with about nine tenths occurring only once. The specimen sequenced was PBMCs or T cells enriched from blood (not recorded which). Every receptor here comes from a man younger than 30 who had recovered from COVID-19. The CDR3 runs from the conserved cysteine through the conserved F or W. A D gene is named only where the DNA matches it firmly. Not all rows give a size; the values are once, few, many and, for expanded clones, a class.

cdr3_nt,cdr3_aa,j_call,d_call,clone_size,v_call
TGTGCCAGCAGCACGCGACAGGGGGGCCCAGATACGCAGTATTTT,CASSTRQGGPDTQYF,TRBJ2-3,TRBD1,-,TRBV7-3
TGTGCCAGCAGTTTACCGACGGGACTAGCGGGAAGGTATGAGCAGTTCTTC,CASSLPTGLAGRYEQFF,TRBJ2-1,TRBD2,once,TRBV28
TGTGCCAGCAGTTCCCGAACCAGCGGGAGAGGGTACGAGCAGTACTTC,CASSSRTSGRGYEQYF,TRBJ2-7,TRBD2,-,TRBV2
TGTGCCAGCAGCTTAGGCGCCGTAACGGAGACCCAGTACTTC,CASSLGAVTETQYF,TRBJ2-5,-,-,TRBV7-2
TGTGCCAGCAGCTTATCGCAGGCTGTATACGAGCAGTACTTC,CASSLSQAVYEQYF,TRBJ2-7,-,-,TRBV11-2
TGCGCCAGCAGCCAAGACAGCAGGGAGGGTACTGAAGCTTTCTTT,CASSQDSREGTEAFF,TRBJ1-1,-,-,TRBV4-1
TGTGCCAGCAGTTTGGGACTAGCAGGACCCGAGCAGTACTTC,CASSLGLAGPEQYF,TRBJ2-7,TRBD2,-,TRBV6-5
TGTGCCAGCAGCCAAGGTCTCGAGTGGCCCCAGCATTTT,CASSQGLEWPQHF,TRBJ1-5,-,-,TRBV3-1/TRBV3-2
TGCAGCGTTGAAGTGGCGGGAAATCAGCCCCAGCATTTT,CSVEVAGNQPQHF,TRBJ1-5,-,once,TRBV29-1
TGTGCCAGCTCACCAACCGTAGGAGCCCGAACCGGGGAGCTGTTTTTT,CASSPTVGARTGELFF,TRBJ2-2,-,-,TRBV18
TGCGCCAGCAGCTTCTCCTCGACAGGGGGAGACACTGAAGCTTTCTTT,CASSFSSTGGDTEAFF,TRBJ1-1,TRBD1,-,TRBV4-1
TGTGCCTGGAGTCGACAGGTGGGTGAAGCTTTCTTT,CAWSRQVGEAFF,TRBJ1-1,-,-,TRBV30
TGTGCCAGTACCACAACATGGCATAGCAATCAGCCCCAGCATTTT,CASTTTWHSNQPQHF,TRBJ1-5,-,-,TRBV19
TGTGCCAGCAGTTTAGCCGCTGGAGGGGCTGGCTACACCTTC,CASSLAAGGAGYTF,TRBJ1-2,-,-,TRBV28
TGTGCCAGCAGCTTAATGGTACTAGTAGGTTTCAATGAGCAGTTCTTC,CASSLMVLVGFNEQFF,TRBJ2-1,-,-,TRBV7-8
TGTGCCAGCAGCACAACGGGGACAGGAAGACATGGCTACACCTTC,CASSTTGTGRHGYTF,TRBJ1-2,TRBD1,-,TRBV11-3
TGCGCCAGCAGCTCCGGGACTAGCGGCTTTCATGAGCAGTTCTTC,CASSSGTSGFHEQFF,TRBJ2-1,TRBD2,-,TRBV5-1
TGTGCCAGCCGGGGAGTAAATAATTCACCCCTCCACTTT,CASRGVNNSPLHF,TRBJ1-6,-,-,TRBV19
TGCGCCAGCAGCTCGGACACAGGGGGCGCTTCTTCCTACGAGCAGTACTTC,CASSSDTGGASSYEQYF,TRBJ2-7,TRBD1,-,TRBV5-1
TGTGCCATCAGTGAGGGGGGGGCCGAAGGAGATACGCAGTATTTT,CAISEGGAEGDTQYF,TRBJ2-3,-,-,TRBV10-3
TGTGCCAGCAGCCAAGGAGGAACCTATGGCTACACCTTC,CASSQGGTYGYTF,TRBJ1-2,-,-,TRBV3-1/TRBV3-2
TGTGCCAGTCAGGGGAACAACTATGGCTACACCTTC,CASQGNNYGYTF,TRBJ1-2,-,-,TRBV3-1/TRBV3-2
TGTGCCAGCAGTCTTACCGGGACAGGGGTTAGCGAGCAGTACTTC,CASSLTGTGVSEQYF,TRBJ2-7,TRBD1,-,TRBV28
TGTGCCAGCAGCCCAGGACTCCCGGCGAGTCCTGAGCAGTTCTTC,CASSPGLPASPEQFF,TRBJ2-1,-,-,TRBV5-6
TGTGCCAGCAACGCAATTGGGACAAGGAACACTGAAGCTTTCTTT,CASNAIGTRNTEAFF,TRBJ1-1,-,few,TRBV5-4
TGTGCCAGCAGCCTCCCCGGGACAGGGGTTCCCTACGAGCAGTACTTC,CASSLPGTGVPYEQYF,TRBJ2-7,TRBD1,-,TRBV9
TGTGCCAGCAGCCTAGGCGACAGCTCTGGAAACACCATATATTTT,CASSLGDSSGNTIYF,TRBJ1-3,-,once,TRBV7-9
TGTGCCAGCACTCCGGACAGGGGCGCTGAAGCTTTCTTT,CASTPDRGAEAFF,TRBJ1-1,TRBD1,-,TRBV2
TGTGCCAGCAGCCCTACAGGGCCCAATCAGCCCCAGCATTTT,CASSPTGPNQPQHF,TRBJ1-5,-,-,TRBV27
TGTGCCAGTAGGGACCTCGGGGGACCCAGGGCTGAAGCTTTCTTT,CASRDLGGPRAEAFF,TRBJ1-1,-,-,TRBV19
TGTGCCAGCAGCCAAGACAGTTACAATGAGCAGTTCTTC,CASSQDSYNEQFF,TRBJ2-1,-,-,TRBV7-9
TGTGCCAGCAGTTTGCTCTGGGGGACAGTATATTTT,CASSLLWGTVYF,TRBJ1-3,TRBD1,-,TRBV27
TGTGTCAGAAGCATTTGGGACAGCCATGAGCAGTTCTTC,CVRSIWDSHEQFF,TRBJ2-1,-,-,TRBV7-5
TGTGCCAGCAGAAGAACTACAGGAAGTACTGAAGCTTTCTTT,CASRRTTGSTEAFF,TRBJ1-1,-,-,TRBV27
TGTGCCAGCAGCGTAAGCGGGAGCGGAGATACGCAGTATTTT,CASSVSGSGDTQYF,TRBJ2-3,TRBD2,-,TRBV9
TGTGCCAGCTCACCGGGGGACAGGAACACTGAAGCTTTCTTT,CASSPGDRNTEAFF,TRBJ1-1,TRBD1,-,TRBV18
TGTGCCAGCCGGTTTGGGGGGGTAGGGGAAAAACTGTTTTTT,CASRFGGVGEKLFF,TRBJ1-4,-,-,TRBV28
TGTGCCACTAGACAGGCAACTAATGAAAAACTGTTTTTT,CATRQATNEKLFF,TRBJ1-4,-,-,TRBV19
TGTGCCAGCAGCCAAGGGGGACTTAGCTACGAGCAGTACTTC,CASSQGGLSYEQYF,TRBJ2-7,-,-,TRBV3-1/TRBV3-2
TGTGCCAGCAGTTTCGACAGTTTATCTGGCTACACCTTC,CASSFDSLSGYTF,TRBJ1-2,-,-,TRBV12-3/TRBV12-4
TGCGCCAGCAGCCAAGATGGACGACTAGGTCTCGAGCAGTACTTC,CASSQDGRLGLEQYF,TRBJ2-7,-,-,TRBV4-1
TGTGCCAGCAGCCTACAGGGGGGTTATGGCTACACCTTC,CASSLQGGYGYTF,TRBJ1-2,TRBD1,-,TRBV7-9
TGCGCCAGCAGCCTCTCGGGAGAGGGCAATTCACCCCTCCACTTT,CASSLSGEGNSPLHF,TRBJ1-6,-,few,TRBV4-1
TGTGCCAGCAGCTTAGCGACAGTTTCAACCAAAAACATTCAGTACTTC,CASSLATVSTKNIQYF,TRBJ2-4,-,-,TRBV7-2
TGTGCCAGCAGTCCCCTTAGGAACACTGAAGCTTTCTTT,CASSPLRNTEAFF,TRBJ1-1,-,-,TRBV12-3/TRBV12-4
TGTGCCAGCAGTCCCCTCAGCGGGAGCACCTACGAGCAGTACTTC,CASSPLSGSTYEQYF,TRBJ2-7,TRBD2,-,TRBV6-5